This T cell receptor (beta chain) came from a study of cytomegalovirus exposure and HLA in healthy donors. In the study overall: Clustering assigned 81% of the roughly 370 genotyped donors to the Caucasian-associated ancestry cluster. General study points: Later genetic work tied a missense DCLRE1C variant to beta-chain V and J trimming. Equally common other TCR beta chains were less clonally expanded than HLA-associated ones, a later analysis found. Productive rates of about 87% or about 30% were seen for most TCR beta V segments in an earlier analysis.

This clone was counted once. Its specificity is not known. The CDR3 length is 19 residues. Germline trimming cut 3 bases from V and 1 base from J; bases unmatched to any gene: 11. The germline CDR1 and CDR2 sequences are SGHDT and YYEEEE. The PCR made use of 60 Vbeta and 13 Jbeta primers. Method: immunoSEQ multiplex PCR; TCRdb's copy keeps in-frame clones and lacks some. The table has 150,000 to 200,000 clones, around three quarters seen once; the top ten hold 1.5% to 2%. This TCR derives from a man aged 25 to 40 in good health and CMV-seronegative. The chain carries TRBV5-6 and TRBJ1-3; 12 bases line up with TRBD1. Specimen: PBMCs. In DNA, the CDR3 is TGTGCCAGCAGCTCAACCGGGACAGGGGGCTCTCGTTCTGGAAACACCATATATTTT. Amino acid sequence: CASSSTGTGGSRSGNTIYF.